Here is one T cell receptor (beta chain) with its context. Its antigen remains unidentified. As the sequencing template, cDNA was produced by extracting RNA and reverse transcribing it. The protocol was immunoSEQ multiplex PCR, while the TCRdb copy is restricted to in-frame clones and leaves out a portion. The sample records 200,000 to 250,000 clones, about 58% being singletons. The sample is drawn from a study of CD8+ T cells in alopecia areata. Trimming took 7 bases from V and 0 from J; bases not matched to a gene: 8. The CDR3 spans 14 residues. Per germline, CDR1 SQVTM and CDR2 ANQGSEA. Study conclusions and caveats: Affected scalp, especially in alopecia totalis/universalis, had a higher clonality than normal scalp did. Association of baseline CD8+ expansion with response is uncertain owing to one nonresponder.

Stated treatment: oral pan-JAK inhibitor, 5-10 mg twice daily. Individuals with alopecia areata gave both lesional scalp punch biopsies and peripheral blood for collection. The input for sequencing was CD4+ T cells sorted from blood, taken at week 4, from a patient treated with tofacitinib. V gene TRBV29-1 combines with J gene TRBJ1-1; 7 nucleotides line up with TRBD1. This sequence was found in a human donor with alopecia areata. The CDR3 DNA reads as TGCAGCGCTGACAGGGAATCTTTGAACACTGAAGCTTTCTTT. This gives the protein CSADRESLNTEAFF. Supplemented by reference TRBV29-1 and TRBJ1-1, the full variable domain reads SAVISQKPSRDICQRGTSLTIQCQVDSQVTMMFWYRQQPGQSLTLIATANQGSEATYESGFVIDKFPISRPNLTFSTLTVSNMSPEDSSIYLCSADRESLNTEAFFGQGTRLTVV.